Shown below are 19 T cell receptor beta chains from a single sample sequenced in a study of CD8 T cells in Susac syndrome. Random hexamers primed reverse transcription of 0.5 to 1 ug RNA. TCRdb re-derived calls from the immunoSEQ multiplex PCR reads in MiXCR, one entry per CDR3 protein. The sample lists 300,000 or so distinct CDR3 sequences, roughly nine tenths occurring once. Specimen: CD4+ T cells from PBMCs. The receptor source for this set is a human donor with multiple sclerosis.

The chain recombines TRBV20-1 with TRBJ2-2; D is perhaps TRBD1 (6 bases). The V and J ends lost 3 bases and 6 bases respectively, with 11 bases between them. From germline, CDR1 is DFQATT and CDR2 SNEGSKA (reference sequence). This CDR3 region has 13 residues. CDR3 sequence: CSARRSGAGELFF. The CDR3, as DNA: TGCAGTGCTAGGCGCTCAGGGGCCGGGGAGCTGTTTTTT.

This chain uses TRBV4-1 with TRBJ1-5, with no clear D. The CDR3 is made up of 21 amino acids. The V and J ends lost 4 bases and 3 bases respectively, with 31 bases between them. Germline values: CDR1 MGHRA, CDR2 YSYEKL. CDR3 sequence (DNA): TGCGCCAGCAGCCGTGGGCTGCGGGCCAAGGGTCAGGAGTTGAACAATCAGCCCCAGCATTTT. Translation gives CASSRGLRAKGQELNNQPQHF.

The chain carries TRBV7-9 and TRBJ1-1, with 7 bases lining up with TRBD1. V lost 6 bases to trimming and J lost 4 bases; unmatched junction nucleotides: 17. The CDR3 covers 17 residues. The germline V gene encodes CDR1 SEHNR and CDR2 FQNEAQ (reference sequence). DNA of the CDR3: TGTGCCAGCAGACAAATCCGGGACAGCGATTTACCCACTGAAGCTTTCTTT. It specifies CASRQIRDSDLPTEAFF. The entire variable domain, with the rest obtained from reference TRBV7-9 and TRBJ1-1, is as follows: DTGVSQNPRHKITKRGQNVTFRCDPISEHNRLYWYRQTLGQGPEFLTYFQNEAQLEKSRLLSDRFSAERPKGSFSTLEIQRTEQGDSAMYLCASRQIRDSDLPTEAFFGQGTRLTVV.

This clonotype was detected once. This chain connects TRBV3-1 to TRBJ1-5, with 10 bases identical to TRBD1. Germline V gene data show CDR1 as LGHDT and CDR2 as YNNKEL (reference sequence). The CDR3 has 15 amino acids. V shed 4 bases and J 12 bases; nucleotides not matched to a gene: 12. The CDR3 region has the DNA TGTGCCAGCAGCCTCGGGACAGGGGCGTTTATCGGCCAGCATTTT. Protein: CASSLGTGAFIGQHF.

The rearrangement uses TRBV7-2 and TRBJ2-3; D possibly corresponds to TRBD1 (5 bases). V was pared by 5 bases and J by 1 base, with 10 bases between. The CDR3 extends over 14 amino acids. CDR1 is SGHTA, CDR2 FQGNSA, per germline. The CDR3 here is CASSIMTGTDTQYF. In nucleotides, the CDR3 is TGTGCCAGCAGCATTATGACAGGCACAGATACGCAGTATTTT.

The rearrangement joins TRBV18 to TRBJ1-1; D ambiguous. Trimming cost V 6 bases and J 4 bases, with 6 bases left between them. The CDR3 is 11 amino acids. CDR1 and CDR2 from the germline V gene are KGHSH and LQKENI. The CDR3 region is CASSSSTEAFF. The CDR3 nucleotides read TGTGCCAGCTCTAGCAGCACTGAAGCTTTCTTT.

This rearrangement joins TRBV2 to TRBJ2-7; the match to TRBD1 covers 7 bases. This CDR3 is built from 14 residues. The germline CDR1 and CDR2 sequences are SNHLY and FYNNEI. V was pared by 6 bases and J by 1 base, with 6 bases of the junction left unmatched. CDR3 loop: CASRDRVRSYEQYF. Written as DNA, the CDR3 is TGTGCCAGCAGAGACAGGGTCCGGTCCTACGAGCAGTACTTC.

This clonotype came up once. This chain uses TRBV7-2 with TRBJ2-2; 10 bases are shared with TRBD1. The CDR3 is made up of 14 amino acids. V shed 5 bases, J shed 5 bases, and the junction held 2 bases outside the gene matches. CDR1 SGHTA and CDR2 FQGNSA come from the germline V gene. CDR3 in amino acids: CASSRDRGTGELFF. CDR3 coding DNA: TGTGCCAGCAGCAGGGACAGGGGAACCGGGGAGCTGTTTTTT.

The CDR3 coding sequence is TGTGCCATCAGTGAGCCGACAGGGGCAGGCACTGAAGCTTTCTTT. It is translated as CAISEPTGAGTEAFF. V is TRBV10-3 and J is TRBJ1-1; 8 positions match TRBD1. The CDR3 is 15 residues long. Germline V lookup: CDR1 ENHRY, CDR2 SYGVKD. The junction had 6 bases not matched to a gene; V was cut back by 2 bases and J by 4 bases.

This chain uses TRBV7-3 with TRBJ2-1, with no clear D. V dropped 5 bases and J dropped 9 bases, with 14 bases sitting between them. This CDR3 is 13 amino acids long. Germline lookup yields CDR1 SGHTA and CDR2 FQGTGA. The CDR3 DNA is TGTGCCAGCAGCACCCGTGTGACGGGTGAGCAGTTCTTC. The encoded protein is CASSTRVTGEQFF.

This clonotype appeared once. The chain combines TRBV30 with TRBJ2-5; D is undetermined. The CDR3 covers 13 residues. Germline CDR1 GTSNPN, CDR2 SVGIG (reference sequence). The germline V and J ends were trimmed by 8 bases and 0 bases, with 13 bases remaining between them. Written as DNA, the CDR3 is TGTGCCCCCCGGCTCAAGTACCAAGAGACCCAGTACTTC. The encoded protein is CAPRLKYQETQYF.

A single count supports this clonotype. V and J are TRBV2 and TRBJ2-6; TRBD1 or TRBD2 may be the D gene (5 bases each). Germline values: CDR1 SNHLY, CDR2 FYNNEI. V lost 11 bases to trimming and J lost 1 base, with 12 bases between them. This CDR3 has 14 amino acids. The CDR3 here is CAVKGESGANVLTF. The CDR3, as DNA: TGTGCCGTCAAAGGGGAGTCTGGGGCCAACGTCCTGACTTTC.

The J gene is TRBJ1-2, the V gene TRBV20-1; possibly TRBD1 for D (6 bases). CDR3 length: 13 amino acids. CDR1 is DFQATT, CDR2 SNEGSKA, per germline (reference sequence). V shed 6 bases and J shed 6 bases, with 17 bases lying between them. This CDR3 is CSAGGKVGNGYTF. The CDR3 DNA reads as TGCAGTGCAGGGGGAAAGGTGGGAAATGGCTACACCTTC.

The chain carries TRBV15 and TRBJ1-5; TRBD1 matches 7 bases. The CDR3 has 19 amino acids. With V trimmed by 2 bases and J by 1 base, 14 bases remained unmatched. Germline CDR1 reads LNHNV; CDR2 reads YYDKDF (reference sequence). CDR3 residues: CATSRIRNLQGLSNQPQHF. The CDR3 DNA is TGTGCCACCAGCAGAATTCGGAATTTACAGGGGCTCAGCAATCAGCCCCAGCATTTT.

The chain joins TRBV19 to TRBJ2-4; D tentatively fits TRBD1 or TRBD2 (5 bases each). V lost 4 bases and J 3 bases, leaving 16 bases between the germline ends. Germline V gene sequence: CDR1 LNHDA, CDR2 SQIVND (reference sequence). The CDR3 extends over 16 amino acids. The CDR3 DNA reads TGTGCCAGTAGTACCGGGACCCGTGCTCACAAAAACATTCAGTACTTC. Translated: CASSTGTRAHKNIQYF.

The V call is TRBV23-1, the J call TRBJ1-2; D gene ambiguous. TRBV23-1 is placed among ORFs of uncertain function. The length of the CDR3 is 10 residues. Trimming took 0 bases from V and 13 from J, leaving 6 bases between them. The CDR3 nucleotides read TGCGCCAGCAGTCAATCAGAGTCCACCTTC. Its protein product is CASSQSESTF.

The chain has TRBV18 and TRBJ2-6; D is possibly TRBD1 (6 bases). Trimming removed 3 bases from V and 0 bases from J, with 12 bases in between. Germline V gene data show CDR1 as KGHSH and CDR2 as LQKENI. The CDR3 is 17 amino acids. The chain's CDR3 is CASSPLGQSSGANVLTF. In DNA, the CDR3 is TGTGCCAGCTCACCCTTAGGACAGAGCTCTGGGGCCAACGTCCTGACTTTC.

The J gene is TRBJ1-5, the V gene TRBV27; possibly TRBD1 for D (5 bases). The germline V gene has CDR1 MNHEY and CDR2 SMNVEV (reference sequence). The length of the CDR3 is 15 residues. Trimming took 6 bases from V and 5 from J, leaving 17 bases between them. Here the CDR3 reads CASRLHQGNDQPQHF. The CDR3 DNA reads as TGTGCCAGCAGACTTCACCAGGGAAACGATCAGCCCCAGCATTTT.

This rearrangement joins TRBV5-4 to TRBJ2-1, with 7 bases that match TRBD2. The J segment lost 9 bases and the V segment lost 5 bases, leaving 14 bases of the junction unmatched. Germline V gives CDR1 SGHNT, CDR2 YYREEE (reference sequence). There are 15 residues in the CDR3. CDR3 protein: CASSDPTGGGGEQFF. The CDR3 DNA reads TGTGCCAGCAGTGACCCTACGGGAGGTGGAGGTGAGCAGTTCTTC.